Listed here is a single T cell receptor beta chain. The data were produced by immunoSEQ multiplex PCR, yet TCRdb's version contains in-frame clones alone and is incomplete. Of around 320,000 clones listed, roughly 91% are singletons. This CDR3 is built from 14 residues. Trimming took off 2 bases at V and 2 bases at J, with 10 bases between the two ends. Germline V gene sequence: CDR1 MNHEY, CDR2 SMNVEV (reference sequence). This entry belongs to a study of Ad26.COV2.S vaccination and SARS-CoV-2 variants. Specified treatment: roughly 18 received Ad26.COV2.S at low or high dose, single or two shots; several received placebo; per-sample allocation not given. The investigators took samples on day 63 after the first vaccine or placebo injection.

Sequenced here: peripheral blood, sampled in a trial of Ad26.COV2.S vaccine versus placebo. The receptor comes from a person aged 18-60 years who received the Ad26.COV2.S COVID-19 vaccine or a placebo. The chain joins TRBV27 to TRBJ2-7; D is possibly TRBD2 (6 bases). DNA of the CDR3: TGTGCCAGCAGTTTAGGCGGGGCGGCCTACGAGCAGTACTTC. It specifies CASSLGGAAYEQYF.